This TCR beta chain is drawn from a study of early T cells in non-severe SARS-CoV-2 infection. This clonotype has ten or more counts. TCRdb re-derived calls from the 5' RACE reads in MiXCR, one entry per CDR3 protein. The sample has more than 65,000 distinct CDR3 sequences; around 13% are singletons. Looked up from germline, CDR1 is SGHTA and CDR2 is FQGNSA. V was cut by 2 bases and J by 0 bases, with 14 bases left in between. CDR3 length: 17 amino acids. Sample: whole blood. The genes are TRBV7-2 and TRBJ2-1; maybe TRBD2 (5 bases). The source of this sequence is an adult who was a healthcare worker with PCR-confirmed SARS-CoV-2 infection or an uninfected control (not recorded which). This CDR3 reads CASSLRSGSSSYNEQFF. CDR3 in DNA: TGTGCCAGCAGCTTAAGGAGCGGTTCGAGCTCCTACAATGAGCAGTTCTTC.